The entry below gives a single T cell receptor beta chain sequence along with its context. The germline V gene encodes CDR1 SEHNR and CDR2 FQNEAQ (reference sequence). This CDR3 comprises 16 residues. V lost 1 base, J lost 8 bases, and 15 bases lay in between. These data come from a study of T cell responses to AZD1222 COVID-19 vaccine. Here immunoSEQ multiplex PCR was the method, and the copy in TCRdb shows in-frame clones only, minus some. The data hold around 150,000 clones, with around 93% observed a single time. The sample in question was peripheral blood, obtained 28 days after the second AZD1222 dose. V gene TRBV7-9 combines with J gene TRBJ1-6, with D unclear. The sequence was obtained from an adult who received the AZD1222 COVID-19 vaccine. DNA of the CDR3: TGTGCCAGCAGCTTAGGGCGGTTAACCGTGGATTCACCCCTCCACTTT. Amino acid sequence: CASSLGRLTVDSPLHF.